One sample yielded the 24 T cell receptor beta chains listed below, sequenced in a study of low-dose radiotherapy and immunotherapy resistance in tumors. TRAV and TRBV primers primed cDNA for both TCRalpha and TCRbeta. A roughly 19-cycle PCR with a constant-region primer and V-primer adapter amplified TCRs. TCRdb fed the reads into MiXCR, producing one record per CDR3 protein. Counted here are approximately 12,000 distinct CDR3 sequences, roughly 60% occurring once; the ten biggest clones make up approximately 8%. These receptors were collected from a human donor with advanced metastatic prostate, ovarian, gallbladder or colorectal cancer (not recorded which). This table probably holds off-target reads from a library built for another chain.

This chain's CDR3 is CASRQGVSEAFF. CDR3 DNA sequence: TGTGCCAGCAGGCAGGGGGTTTCTGAAGCTTTCTTT. The V and J genes are TRBV12-3 or TRBV12-4 and TRBJ1-1; 7 bases map to TRBD1. The V segment lost 6 bases and the J segment 6 bases; nucleotides outside the gene matches: 4. The CDR3 has 12 amino acids.

The chain carries TRBV5-3 and TRBJ2-7; 8 nucleotides agree with TRBD1. TRBV5-3 is an ORF for which the function is uncertain. The CDR3 contains 14 residues. V trimming: 8 bases; J trimming: 2 bases; junction bases outside the gene matches: 9. In DNA form, the CDR3 reads TGTGCCAGCAGCCCGACAGGGGTTACCTACGAGCAGTACTTC. Its protein is CASSPTGVTYEQYF.

This chain uses TRBV6-2 or TRBV6-3 with TRBJ2-1; D ambiguous. V dropped 5 bases and J dropped 0 bases, with 11 bases sitting between them. The germline CDR1 and CDR2 sequences are MNHEY and SVGEGT. CDR3 length: 15 residues. The CDR3 spells CASSEWRDSYNEQFF. CDR3 bases: TGTGCCAGCAGTGAATGGAGAGACTCCTACAATGAGCAGTTCTTC.

This clonotype was picked up one time. V is TRBV19 and J is TRBJ2-6, with D possibly TRBD1 on 6 matching bases. V shed 6 bases and J shed 2 bases, with 11 bases lying between them. This CDR3 comprises 15 residues. The V gene's germline CDR1 is LNHDA and CDR2 SQIVND (reference sequence). The CDR3 DNA is TGTGCCAGTAGCGACCAGGGGACTGGGGCCAACGTCCTGACTTTC. It yields the protein CASSDQGTGANVLTF.

This clonotype was counted a few times. V gene TRBV5-4 combines with J gene TRBJ2-3, with D possibly matching TRBD1 (6 bases). V gave up 5 bases and J gave up 2 bases, with 15 bases separating them. Germline CDR1 SGHNT, CDR2 YYREEE (reference sequence). The CDR3 is 15 amino acids. The CDR3 loop reads CASSPTGHLTDTQYF. CDR3 coding DNA: TGTGCCAGCAGTCCTACAGGGCATCTCACAGATACGCAGTATTTT.

The V call is TRBV28, the J call TRBJ1-2, with D possibly matching TRBD1 (5 bases). The CDR3 is made up of 13 amino acids. Germline CDR1 reads MDHEN; CDR2 reads SYDVKM. Trimming took 7 bases from V and 4 from J, leaving 13 bases between them. CDR3 nucleotide sequence: TGTGCCAGCAACAGGCCACCTGGCTATGGCTACACCTTC. It translates to CASNRPPGYGYTF.

J is TRBJ2-5 and V is TRBV28; D unresolved. The CDR3 is made up of 14 amino acids. V was cut by 6 bases and J by 4 bases, with 15 bases left in between. In germline, CDR1 is MDHEN, CDR2 SYDVKM. Here the CDR3 reads CASSKGGEGETQYF. CDR3 in DNA: TGTGCCAGCAGCAAGGGTGGAGAAGGAGAGACCCAGTACTTC.

The rearrangement uses TRBV28 and TRBJ2-3; 10 bases match TRBD2. Germline trimming cut 6 bases from V and 0 bases from J; bases unmatched to any gene: 30. Germline V gene sequence: CDR1 MDHEN, CDR2 SYDVKM. The CDR3 sequence is 24 residues long. CDR3 amino acids: CASSPIGRKGIAGGLFTSTDTQYF. In DNA form, the CDR3 reads TGTGCCAGCAGCCCTATTGGGCGGAAGGGGATAGCGGGAGGCCTTTTTACTAGCACAGATACGCAGTATTTT. The entire variable domain, with the rest obtained from reference TRBV28 and TRBJ2-3, is as follows: DVKVTQSSRYLVKRTGEKVFLECVQDMDHENMFWYRQDPGLGLRLIYFSYDVKMKEKGDIPEGYSVSREKKERFSLILESASTNQTSMYLCASSPIGRKGIAGGLFTSTDTQYFGPGTRLTVL.

Only a few counts were recorded for this clonotype. J is TRBJ2-1 and V is TRBV5-1; 11 nucleotides match TRBD2. Looked up from germline, CDR1 is SGHRS and CDR2 is YFSETQ. The CDR3 covers 18 residues. V gave up 4 bases and J gave up 6 bases; unmatched junction bases: 15. For the CDR3, the DNA is TGCGCCAGCAGCGTCAGGGGGCCGTCTAGCGGGAGGCCCAATGAGCAGTTCTTC. Translating gives CASSVRGPSSGRPNEQFF.

The genes are TRBV7-2 and TRBJ2-3; no reliable D call. Germline assignment: CDR1 SGHTA and CDR2 FQGNSA. V lost 2 bases, J lost 4 bases, and 7 bases lay in between. This CDR3 has 13 residues. The CDR3 spells CASSLNPSDTQYF. DNA of the CDR3: TGTGCCAGCAGCTTAAATCCCTCAGATACGCAGTATTTT.

The CDR3: CASSQGLAGYEQYF. CDR3 sequence (DNA): TGTGCCAGCAGCCAAGGACTAGCTGGGTACGAGCAGTACTTC. This chain uses TRBV3-1 with TRBJ2-7; 7 nucleotides agree with TRBD2. This CDR3 spans 14 amino acids. Germline V gene sequence: CDR1 LGHDT, CDR2 YNNKEL (reference sequence). V shed 1 base, J shed 4 bases, and the junction held 4 bases outside the gene matches.

The chain joins TRBV7-2 to TRBJ2-1; D remains unclear. V was shortened by 1 base and J by 9 bases, with 16 bases between the two germline ends. Germline V CDR1 and CDR2: SGHTA, FQGNSA. There are 15 residues in the CDR3. CDR3 sequence reads: CASSLGLAPPSEQFF. For the CDR3, the DNA is TGTGCCAGCAGCTTAGGGCTGGCCCCCCCTTCTGAGCAGTTCTTC.

The V gene is TRBV28, the J gene TRBJ2-2; D not resolved. Germline lookup yields CDR1 MDHEN and CDR2 SYDVKM. With 3 bases removed from V and 10 bases from J, the gap between germline ends came to 9 bases. CDR3 length: 12 residues. The CDR3 region is CASSFKLPELFF. CDR3 in DNA: TGTGCCAGCAGTTTTAAACTGCCGGAGCTGTTTTTT.

The chain has TRBV18 and TRBJ1-5; a weak D match, TRBD1 (5 bases). Germline lookup yields CDR1 KGHSH and CDR2 LQKENI. This CDR3 spans 13 amino acids. V lost 4 bases and J 6 bases, leaving 10 bases between the germline ends. The CDR3 here is CASSRAGGQPQHF. CDR3 in DNA: TGTGCCAGCTCACGGGCGGGGGGTCAGCCCCAGCATTTT.

V usage is TRBV7-9 and J usage is TRBJ2-7; 7 bases line up with TRBD2. V was pared by 2 bases and J by 6 bases, with 7 bases of the junction left unmatched. CDR3 size: 14 residues. Per germline, CDR1 SEHNR and CDR2 FQNEAQ (reference sequence). In nucleotides, the CDR3 is TGTGCCAGCAGCTTAACCCTCAGGGAGGGCGAGCAGTACTTC. Residues: CASSLTLREGEQYF.

This chain connects TRBV5-4 to TRBJ2-5; D is unresolved. From germline, CDR1 is SGHNT and CDR2 YYREEE (reference sequence). V was pared by 5 bases and J by 2 bases, with 16 bases between. The CDR3 contains 15 residues. The CDR3 loop reads CASSPLGLGQETQYF. The DNA of the CDR3 is TGTGCCAGCAGTCCCCTAGGGTTGGGGCAAGAGACCCAGTACTTC.

The V call is TRBV11-2, the J call TRBJ1-4; a weak D match, TRBD1 (5 bases). The CDR3 consists of 16 residues. Per the germline V gene, CDR1 is SGHAT and CDR2 is FQNNGV. V dropped 5 bases and J dropped 4 bases, with 17 bases sitting between them. The CDR3 sequence is CASSPLLGGNNEKLFF. The CDR3 bases are TGTGCCAGCAGCCCACTTTTGGGGGGAAATAATGAAAAACTGTTTTTT. Together with reference TRBV11-2 and TRBJ1-4, the CDR3 gives the full variable domain: EAGVAQSPRYKIIEKRQSVAFWCNPISGHATLYWYQQILGQGPKLLIQFQNNGVVDDSQLPKDRFSAERLKGVDSTLKIQPAKLEDSAVYLCASSPLLGGNNEKLFFGSGTQLSVL.

This clonotype is deemed medium-sized. The chain is built from TRBV20-1 and TRBJ2-2, with D possibly TRBD1 on 5 matching bases. This CDR3 has 13 amino acids. The ends were cut back, 0 bases at V and 6 bases at J, with 8 bases in the middle. Germline V gene lookup returns CDR1 DFQATT and CDR2 SNEGSKA (reference sequence). The CDR3 nucleotides read TGCAGTGCTAGAGATCAGGGCGCCGGGGAGCTGTTTTTT. Protein: CSARDQGAGELFF.

This clonotype was detected a few times. The V call is TRBV14, the J call TRBJ1-1; no clear D. Trimming left V 1 base short and J 0 bases short, with 9 bases between. CDR3 size: 15 residues. Germline lookup yields CDR1 SGHDN and CDR2 FVKESK. DNA for the CDR3: TGTGCCAGCAGCCAAGTCGCGGTCATGAACACTGAAGCTTTCTTT. The encoded protein is CASSQVAVMNTEAFF.

This clonotype was seen only a few times. The chain carries TRBV12-3 or TRBV12-4 and TRBJ1-1; tentative D call: TRBD1 (6 bases). Trimming pared 8 bases from V and 7 bases from J, leaving 20 bases between. The CDR3 has 14 amino acids. The CDR3 DNA is TGTGCCAGCGCCCCAGGGGTGGAACAGGGTGAAGCTTTCTTT. Translation gives CASAPGVEQGEAFF.

The chain recombines TRBV6-6 with TRBJ1-2; D is possibly TRBD1 (5 bases). Per germline, CDR1 MNHNY and CDR2 SVGAGI (reference sequence). The CDR3 covers 15 residues. V was shortened by 7 bases and J by 10 bases, with 25 bases between the two germline ends. In DNA, the CDR3 is TGTGCCAGCACACATTCTTCCTATGGGGGGTTTGACTACACCTTC. Translation: CASTHSSYGGFDYTF.

The chain is built from TRBV25-1 and TRBJ2-1; 9 bases fit TRBD1. CDR3 length: 16 residues. V shed 1 base, J shed 2 bases, and the junction held 3 bases outside the gene matches. Germline V gene sequence: CDR1 MGHDK, CDR2 SYGVNS. CDR3 amino acids: CASSEFGTGTYNEQFF. The CDR3, as DNA: TGTGCCAGCAGTGAATTCGGGACAGGGACCTACAATGAGCAGTTCTTC.

This chain links TRBV2 with TRBJ2-5; TRBD1 aligns across 7 bases. CDR1 and CDR2 (germline): SNHLY, FYNNEI. V lost 7 bases to trimming and J lost 5 bases; unmatched junction nucleotides: 13. The CDR3 runs to 15 residues. CDR3 protein: CASKRLQGYRETQYF. DNA for the CDR3: TGTGCCAGCAAGAGATTACAGGGGTATCGGGAGACCCAGTACTTC.

This CDR3 reads CASKGFRAATSGANVLTF. The CDR3 nucleotides read TGTGCCAGCAAGGGATTCCGGGCCGCGACGTCTGGGGCCAACGTCCTGACTTTC. The chain couples TRBV2 to TRBJ2-6, with unresolved D. The CDR3 contains 18 residues. V gave up 7 bases and J gave up 1 base, with 20 bases separating them. The germline CDR1 and CDR2 sequences are SNHLY and FYNNEI.